This TCR beta chain was retrieved from a study of blood T cell repertoires in COVID-19. Across the whole study: Acute and convalescent COVID-19 samples came from the United States, Italy and Spain. The cDNA or gDNA used as material had been derived from T cells, B-cell-depleted T cells, or PBMCs.

As handled by the study authors: Amplification from reference gene primers served as the basis for estimated nucleated cell counts. Libraries were prepared by immunoSEQ multiplex PCR; TCRdb keeps only in-frame clonotypes and omits some of them. That table is the source of V, J and clone size, and D and trimming were worked out from the DNA. The sample includes about 140,000 clones, 85% to 90% seen only once; the top ten take more than 9.5%. Trimming took 6 bases from V and 0 from J, leaving 9 bases between them. Germline V gene data show CDR1 as LNHDA and CDR2 as SQIVND (reference sequence). CDR3 length: 13 residues.

This chain connects TRBV19 to TRBJ2-7; TRBD1 is a possible D gene (6 bases). The TCR comes from a woman of 80 years or more with acute or convalescent COVID-19. Specimen: peripheral blood. CDR3 nucleotide sequence: TGTGCCAGTAGCCGGGACACCTCCTACGAGCAGTACTTC. Translated, it gives CASSRDTSYEQYF.